A selection of T cell receptor beta chains follows, all from one sample in a study of T cell repertoires in cytomegalovirus infection. TCRdb reprocessed the reads via MiXCR and lists one record per CDR3 protein. This table holds approximately 190,000 distinct CDR3 sequences, roughly 30% found once. Sequenced material: PBMCs. These receptors originate from a human donor in good health (CMV status not recorded). Some clones in this sample may be carry-over from other donors' samples. CDR3s include the opening cysteine and the closing phenylalanine or tryptophan. Each record gives: clone size, D gene, V gene, J gene, CDR3 DNA, CDR3 protein. D genes are given only for firm matches. Expanded clones get a size class; other rows say once, few or many, or leave the size out.

size: few
D: TRBD2
V: TRBV2
J: TRBJ2-1
DNA: TGTGCCAGCAGAAAAGGACTAGCGGGGGGCCGCAATGAGCAGTTCTTC
CDR3: CASRKGLAGGRNEQFF

size: few
D: TRBD2
V: TRBV11-3
J: TRBJ2-5
DNA: TGTGCCAGCAGCGCGGGGACTAGCGGGGGAGAGACCCAGTACTTC
CDR3: CASSAGTSGGETQYF

size: -
D: -
V: TRBV7-8
J: TRBJ2-2
DNA: TGTGCCAGCATCGCCGTGGGGGGACCGAACACCGGGGAGCTGTTTTTT
CDR3: CASIAVGGPNTGELFF

size: many
D: -
V: TRBV7-9
J: TRBJ1-1
DNA: TGTGCCAGCAGCTCCACGGGAGGTAAGGGAGAAGCTTTCTTT
CDR3: CASSSTGGKGEAFF

size: few
D: -
V: TRBV11-3
J: TRBJ1-1
DNA: TGTGCCAGCAGCTTAGATCTGGTGGGGAAGGCTTTCTTT
CDR3: CASSLDLVGKAFF

size: -
D: TRBD1
V: TRBV10-3
J: TRBJ1-2
DNA: TGTGCCATCAGTTGGGACAGAGCTAACTATGGCTACACCTTC
CDR3: CAISWDRANYGYTF

size: few
D: TRBD1
V: TRBV20-1
J: TRBJ1-5
DNA: TGCAGTGCTGAGAGGACAGGGGAGAGCAATCAGCCCCAGCATTTT
CDR3: CSAERTGESNQPQHF

size: many
D: TRBD2
V: TRBV19
J: TRBJ2-1
DNA: TGTGCCAGTAGTATACGCTCTAGCGGGGAGGATGAGCAGTTCTTC
CDR3: CASSIRSSGEDEQFF

size: many
D: -
V: TRBV7-2
J: TRBJ1-5
DNA: TGTGCCAGCAGCTTGGGGGTCAATCAGCCCCAGCATTTT
CDR3: CASSLGVNQPQHF

size: few
D: -
V: TRBV19
J: TRBJ2-3
DNA: TGTGCCAGTGGTACCAGGGGAGGCACAGATACGCAGTATTTT
CDR3: CASGTRGGTDTQYF

size: -
D: -
V: TRBV2
J: TRBJ1-6
DNA: TGTGCCAGCAGTCGCGACACCGATTCACCCCTCCACTTT
CDR3: CASSRDTDSPLHF

size: -
D: -
V: TRBV5-3
J: TRBJ2-5
DNA: TGTGCCAGCAGCTTGGGGCAACTAAGGGACCAGTACTTC
CDR3: CASSLGQLRDQYF

size: -
D: TRBD1
V: TRBV29-1
J: TRBJ1-2
DNA: TGCAGCGTTGATGCACGGGACAGGACGACAGGCTACACCTTC
CDR3: CSVDARDRTTGYTF

size: many
D: -
V: TRBV19
J: TRBJ2-7
DNA: TGTGCCAGTAGTCCGACAGCTAGTACCTACGAGCAGTACTTC
CDR3: CASSPTASTYEQYF

size: -
D: TRBD1
V: TRBV19
J: TRBJ1-2
DNA: TGTGCCAGTAGTATCCGACAGGGGAGCTATGGCTACACCTTC
CDR3: CASSIRQGSYGYTF

size: many
D: TRBD1
V: TRBV5-1
J: TRBJ1-1
DNA: TGCGCCAGCAGCTTGGGGACAGGGGATTTAAACACTGAAGCTTTCTTT
CDR3: CASSLGTGDLNTEAFF

size: many
D: TRBD2
V: TRBV20-1
J: TRBJ2-5
DNA: TGCAGTGCTAGAGATCCTAGCGGGGGCGGGGGAGAGACCCAGTACTTC
CDR3: CSARDPSGGGGETQYF

size: few
D: TRBD1
V: TRBV7-2
J: TRBJ1-2
DNA: TGTGCCAGCAGCTCTTCCGGGACAGGGGGCTATGGCTACACCTTC
CDR3: CASSSSGTGGYGYTF

size: -
D: TRBD1
V: TRBV15
J: TRBJ2-1
DNA: TGTGCCACCAGCTCCCGGACAGGGGGGTACAATGAGCAGTTCTTC
CDR3: CATSSRTGGYNEQFF

size: many
D: -
V: TRBV2
J: TRBJ1-1
DNA: TGTGCCAGCAGCTTATGGGGGGAAAAAGCTTTCTTT
CDR3: CASSLWGEKAFF

size: few
D: TRBD2
V: TRBV19
J: TRBJ2-3
DNA: TGTGCCAGTAGCCCCGGACTAGCGGGAGAGGCAGATACGCAGTATTTT
CDR3: CASSPGLAGEADTQYF

size: -
D: -
V: TRBV7-8
J: TRBJ1-1
DNA: TGTGCCAGCAGCTCCGGACCTCAGAACACTGAAGCTTTCTTT
CDR3: CASSSGPQNTEAFF

size: -
D: TRBD2
V: TRBV20-1
J: TRBJ2-1
DNA: TGCAGTGCTAGAGATGATAAGCGGGGGGCCTACAATGAGCAGTTCTTC
CDR3: CSARDDKRGAYNEQFF

size: -
D: -
V: TRBV11-2
J: TRBJ2-4
DNA: TGTGCCAACAGCTTAGGGATTACCAAAAACATTCAGTACTTC
CDR3: CANSLGITKNIQYF

size: -
D: TRBD2
V: TRBV11-2
J: TRBJ2-5
DNA: TGTGCCAGCAGCTTAGGGACTAGCGGAAATCTTCAAGAGACCCAGTACTTC
CDR3: CASSLGTSGNLQETQYF

size: -
D: -
V: TRBV15
J: TRBJ1-5
DNA: TGTGCCACCAGTACCTCTCTTGGGGTTTCCAATCAGCCCCAGCATTTT
CDR3: CATSTSLGVSNQPQHF

size: -
D: TRBD2
V: TRBV27
J: TRBJ2-5
DNA: TGTGCCAGCAGTCCCTTGATAGCGGGGGCCTCCAAAGAGACCCAGTACTTC
CDR3: CASSPLIAGASKETQYF

size: few
D: TRBD1
V: TRBV28
J: TRBJ2-2
DNA: TGTGCCAGCAGTTTGGGCAGGGGGCGAGGCGGGGAGCTGTTTTTT
CDR3: CASSLGRGRGGELFF

size: -
D: TRBD2
V: TRBV23-1
J: TRBJ2-3
DNA: TGCGCCAGCAGACAATTCGGGACTAGCGGGGGGGCTCCCACAGATACGCAGTATTTT
CDR3: CASRQFGTSGGAPTDTQYF

size: few
D: TRBD2
V: TRBV6-2/TRBV6-3
J: TRBJ2-1
DNA: TGTGCCAGCAGCCCTAGCGGGGGGGCCAATGAGCAGTTCTTC
CDR3: CASSPSGGANEQFF

size: -
D: -
V: TRBV7-6
J: TRBJ2-1
DNA: TGTGCCAGCAGCTTGAGACCTCATGCGGCGAGGAGAGAGCAGTTCTTC
CDR3: CASSLRPHAARREQFF

size: few
D: -
V: TRBV25-1
J: TRBJ1-6
DNA: TGTGCCAGCAGTGCCGGTATACCCCTCCACTTT
CDR3: CASSAGIPLHF

size: many
D: -
V: TRBV7-2
J: TRBJ1-5
DNA: TGTGCCAGCAGCTTATCCCAATATAGCAATCAGCCCCAGCATTTT
CDR3: CASSLSQYSNQPQHF

size: -
D: -
V: TRBV30
J: TRBJ1-1
DNA: TGTGCCTGGAGTGTACTCGCAGGGGACACTGAAGCTTTCTTT
CDR3: CAWSVLAGDTEAFF

size: few
D: -
V: TRBV10-1
J: TRBJ2-7
DNA: TGCGCCAGCAGTGATTACGCGGACGGAGTCTCCTACGAGCAGTACTTC
CDR3: CASSDYADGVSYEQYF

size: once
D: -
V: TRBV27
J: TRBJ1-2
DNA: TGTGCCAGCAGTCGCGGGGACTTAAGTAACTATGGCTACACCTTC
CDR3: CASSRGDLSNYGYTF

size: -
D: -
V: TRBV7-8
J: TRBJ2-7
DNA: TGTGCCATTGGTGGGGTCTCGTACGAGCAGTACTTC
CDR3: CAIGGVSYEQYF

size: few
D: TRBD2
V: TRBV5-6
J: TRBJ2-2
DNA: TGTGCCAGCAGCTTGTACGGGACTAGTTCGAACACCGGGGAGCTGTTTTTT
CDR3: CASSLYGTSSNTGELFF

size: -
D: -
V: TRBV20-1
J: TRBJ2-1
DNA: TGCAGTGCCCGGATGGGGGTTGTTAGCAATGAGCAGTTCTTC
CDR3: CSARMGVVSNEQFF

size: -
D: -
V: TRBV6-1
J: TRBJ1-5
DNA: TGTGCCAGCAGTGGCCGGCCAAGCAATCAGCCCCAGCATTTT
CDR3: CASSGRPSNQPQHF

size: -
D: -
V: TRBV6-2/TRBV6-3
J: TRBJ1-1
DNA: TGTGCCAGCAGTTACCATCGGGGGGGCGTTTTAATATCCACTGAAGCTTTCTTT
CDR3: CASSYHRGGVLISTEAFF

size: few
D: -
V: TRBV7-2
J: TRBJ2-7
DNA: TGTGCCAGCAGCTTAGCCACTTCAGGGCAGGGAGGCGAGCAGTACTTC
CDR3: CASSLATSGQGGEQYF